This T cell receptor beta chain originates from a study of T cells in localized non-small cell lung cancer. Deletions cut 5 bases from V and 3 bases from J, with 10 bases between. Germline CDR1 and CDR2: LNHDA and SQIVND (reference sequence). The CDR3 has 13 residues. This clone has only one observation. The antigen is unknown. The table came from immunoSEQ multiplex PCR; TCRdb's copy has only in-frame clones and leaves some out. Of thousands of clones in the sample, around a quarter are singletons; the top ten hold around 5.8%. General observations from the study: Adjacent uninvolved lung tissue had the highest T cell clonality, exceeding tumor. Among the top 100 tumor clones, a median roughly 57 appeared in adjacent lung.

Specimen: lung tumor tissue, collected before any cancer treatment. The receptor's source is a woman between 35 and 75 years old with stage I lung adenocarcinoma. The chain has TRBV19 and TRBJ2-5; no clear D. The CDR3 coding sequence is TGTGCCAGTAGTCCCTCCTTCGAAGAGACCCAGTACTTC. Translation gives CASSPSFEETQYF. Drawing the rest from reference TRBV19 and TRBJ2-5, the complete variable domain is DGGITQSPKYLFRKEGQNVTLSCEQNLNHDAMYWYRQDPGQGLRLIYYSQIVNDFQKGDIAEGYSVSREKKESFPLTVTSAQKNPTAFYLCASSPSFEETQYFGPGTRLLVL.